One and the same sample provided the 25 T cell receptor beta chains below, sequenced in a study of cytomegalovirus exposure and HLA in healthy donors. 60 Vbeta and 13 Jbeta primers were used in PCR. Repertoires were generated with immunoSEQ multiplex PCR, while TCRdb's copy carries only in-frame clones and drops some. This sample's table has 90,000 to 100,000 clones. Sequencing was done on a sample of PBMCs. The receptors derive from a woman aged 25 to 39 in good health and CMV-seronegative.

The V call is TRBV29-1, the J call TRBJ2-7; TRBD2 might be the D (8 bases). Germline V gives CDR1 SQVTM, CDR2 ANQGSEA. The V end lost 3 bases, the J end lost 3 bases, and 18 bases lay between the germline ends. The CDR3 length is 15 residues. The CDR3 DNA reads as TGCAGCGTTGAGCCTACGGGAGGGGGCTTCTACGAGCAGTACTTC. It yields the protein CSVEPTGGGFYEQYF.

The V and J genes are TRBV19 and TRBJ2-7; possibly TRBD2 for D (5 bases). The CDR3 totals 12 residues. The germline V and J ends were trimmed by 8 bases and 2 bases, with 10 bases remaining between them. In germline, CDR1 is LNHDA, CDR2 SQIVND (reference sequence). The CDR3 nucleotides are TGTGCCAGTGCCGGGGTAGCCTACGAGCAGTACTTC. Its translation is CASAGVAYEQYF.

The chain couples TRBV4-1 to TRBJ1-2, with a tentative D call TRBD1 (5 bases). The V end lost 1 base, the J end lost 4 bases, and 13 bases lay between the germline ends. Germline V gene lookup returns CDR1 MGHRA and CDR2 YSYEKL. The CDR3 sequence is 15 residues long. CDR3 coding DNA: TGCGCCAGCAGCCAAGTTGGGGCGTCCTCCTATGGCTACACCTTC. Translation: CASSQVGASSYGYTF.

Points on this clone: Other nucleotide sequences in the sample specify the same CDR3. V is TRBV7-5 and J is TRBJ2-7; the listed D gene, TRBD2, was not tested against the DNA. TRBV7-5 is a pseudogene segment. The CDR3 totals 16 residues. In DNA, the CDR3 is TGTGCCAGAAGCTTGCCGGGGACGGGGGGCCCATACGAGCAGTACTTC. Its protein product is CARSLPGTGGPYEQYF.

The CDR3 DNA reads as TGTGCCAGCAGTCCGCGACTCGGGGGTCTGGACGAGCAGTACTTC. Translation gives CASSPRLGGLDEQYF. V and J are TRBV28 and TRBJ2-7; D perhaps matches TRBD2 (6 bases). Germline CDR1 is MDHEN and CDR2 is SYDVKM. This CDR3 contains 15 residues. Trimming took off 5 bases at V and 5 bases at J, with 19 bases between the two ends.

V gene TRBV5-1 combines with J gene TRBJ1-1; weak D call: TRBD1 (5 bases). The CDR3 length is 13 residues. Germline CDR1 reads SGHRS; CDR2 reads YFSETQ. V lost 2 bases and J lost 6, with 11 bases in between. CDR3 region: CASSFWGGSEAFF. The CDR3, as DNA: TGCGCCAGCAGCTTCTGGGGGGGATCTGAAGCTTTCTTT.

This chain joins TRBV11-2 and TRBJ2-7, with 7 bases that match TRBD2. CDR3 length: 14 amino acids. J was trimmed by 4 bases and V by 5 bases; bases with no gene match: 8. The germline gives CDR1 SGHAT, CDR2 FQNNGV. The CDR3 region is CASSGGGLYYEQYF. The CDR3 DNA reads TGTGCCAGCAGCGGGGGGGGACTTTATTACGAGCAGTACTTC.

The chain's CDR3 is CASSGAAGQGMEKLFF. Here the CDR3 DNA reads TGTGCCAGCAGCGGGGCCGCTGGTCAGGGTATGGAAAAACTGTTTTTT. The chain has TRBV5-5 and TRBJ1-4; maybe TRBD1 (5 bases). V lost 4 bases, J lost 8 bases, and 21 bases lay in between. The germline CDR1 and CDR2 sequences are SGHKS and YYEKEE (reference sequence). This CDR3 has 16 residues. The variable domain in full, completed from reference TRBV5-5 and TRBJ1-4, reads DAGVTQSPTHLIKTRGQQVTLRCSPISGHKSVSWYQQVLGQGPQFIFQYYEKEERGRGNFPDRFSARQFPNYSSELNVNALLLGDSALYLCASSGAAGQGMEKLFFGSGTQLSVL.

The rearrangement uses TRBV4-2 and TRBJ2-5, with TRBD2 as a possible D gene (6 bases). The last part of the DNA fits TRBJ2-7 better; the J call may be wrong. CDR1 is LGHNA, CDR2 YNFKEQ, per germline. The CDR3 runs 16 residues. CDR3 amino acids: CASSSEPGGRSYEQYF. As DNA, the CDR3 is TGTGCCAGCAGCTCGGAACCTGGAGGGCGGTCCTACGAGCAGTACTTC.

The chain carries TRBV6-1 and TRBJ2-1; TRBD2 might be the D (7 bases). This CDR3 contains 15 residues. The V and J ends lost 3 bases and 5 bases respectively, with 14 bases between them. Germline V gene lookup returns CDR1 MNHNS and CDR2 SASEGT. CDR3 sequence: CASSEGASGNNEQFF. CDR3 sequence (DNA): TGTGCCAGCAGTGAGGGGGCTAGCGGTAACAATGAGCAGTTCTTC.

The genes are TRBV6-5 and TRBJ2-7, with 10 nucleotides matching TRBD1. The CDR3 contains 15 residues. Germline lookup yields CDR1 MNHEY and CDR2 SVGAGI. Trimming cost V 6 bases and J 4 bases; bases outside gene matches: 9. CDR3 loop: CASRGSADRGYEQYF. The CDR3 nucleotides read TGTGCCAGCAGGGGTAGTGCGGACAGGGGGTACGAGCAGTACTTC.

The V call is TRBV7-8, the J call TRBJ1-6; TRBD1 aligns across 7 bases. The V segment lost 5 bases and the J segment 14 bases; nucleotides outside the gene matches: 12. The CDR3 has 14 amino acids. The germline CDR1 and CDR2 sequences are SGHVS and FQNEAQ. CDR3 nucleotide sequence: TGTGCCAGCAGCCCTGGACAGGAGGGTAGGGCCCTCCACTTT. Its translation: CASSPGQEGRALHF.

The chain links TRBV19 to TRBJ1-6, with 9 nucleotides matching TRBD1. The junction had 7 bases not matched to a gene; V was cut back by 5 bases and J by 8 bases. CDR3 length: 15 residues. Germline CDR1 and CDR2: LNHDA and SQIVND (reference sequence). CDR3 sequence reads: CASSLRQGDYSPLHF. The CDR3 DNA reads TGTGCCAGTAGTCTTCGACAGGGGGATTATTCACCCCTCCACTTT.

The chain has TRBV7-8 and TRBJ2-2; tentative D call: TRBD1 (6 bases). Deletions cut 5 bases from V and 2 bases from J, with 21 bases between. This CDR3 spans 18 amino acids. Germline assignment: CDR1 SGHVS and CDR2 FQNEAQ. CDR3 bases: TGTGCCAGCAGCCCTCGAGCCGTAGGGACAACAAACACCGGGGAGCTGTTTTTT. Amino acids: CASSPRAVGTTNTGELFF.

This sequence joins TRBV4-1 and TRBJ1-3, with D unclear. Germline lookup yields CDR1 MGHRA and CDR2 YSYEKL. V lost 4 bases to trimming and J lost 4 bases, with 14 bases between them. The CDR3 is 15 amino acids. The CDR3 region has the DNA TGCGCCAGCAGCCCAAGGTCACAGTCCGGAAACACCATATATTTT. Translated, it gives CASSPRSQSGNTIYF.

The rearrangement links TRBV4-1 to TRBJ1-5; D call uncertain. Germline V gene data show CDR1 as MGHRA and CDR2 as YSYEKL. This CDR3 spans 16 amino acids. V lost 4 bases to trimming and J lost 2 bases, with 15 bases between them. The CDR3 loop reads CASSPFSRVGNQPQHF. For the CDR3, the DNA is TGCGCCAGCAGCCCCTTTTCCCGGGTGGGCAATCAGCCCCAGCATTTT.

The chain links TRBV7-6 to TRBJ1-1; unclear D gene. Deletions cut 5 bases from V and 3 bases from J, with 16 bases between. Germline CDR1 SGHVS, CDR2 FNYEAQ. CDR3 length equals 15 residues. In DNA, the CDR3 is TGTGCCAGCAGCCTCCCCTGGCAGCGAGACACTGAAGCTTTCTTT. Its protein product is CASSLPWQRDTEAFF.

The genes are TRBV11-2 and TRBJ1-1; 7 bases match TRBD1. Germline V gene lookup returns CDR1 SGHAT and CDR2 FQNNGV. The CDR3 loop spans 14 amino acids. The junction had 8 bases not matched to a gene; V was cut back by 4 bases and J by 6 bases. CDR3 DNA: TGTGCCAGCAGCTCTCTACAGGGGAGCTCTGAAGCTTTCTTT. Translated, it gives CASSSLQGSSEAFF.

The rearrangement links TRBV6-1 to TRBJ1-6; no clear D gene. CDR3 length: 16 residues. Germline V gene lookup returns CDR1 MNHNS and CDR2 SASEGT. Trimming stripped 2 bases from V and 0 bases from J, with 8 bases between. DNA for the CDR3: TGTGCCAGCAGTGAATTGAGGAGCTCCTATAATTCACCCCTCCACTTT. Protein product: CASSELRSSYNSPLHF.

The chain employs TRBV19 and TRBJ2-2; tentative D call: TRBD1 (5 bases). The V end was cut by 0 bases, the J end by 1 base, with 21 bases between. The CDR3 totals 20 residues. Germline CDR1 and CDR2: LNHDA and SQIVND (reference sequence). The chain's CDR3 is CASSIDQGNLGNMNTGELFF. CDR3 sequence (DNA): TGTGCCAGTAGTATAGATCAGGGAAACCTTGGTAACATGAACACCGGGGAGCTGTTTTTT. The full variable domain, rest sourced from reference TRBV19 and TRBJ2-2, is DGGITQSPKYLFRKEGQNVTLSCEQNLNHDAMYWYRQDPGQGLRLIYYSQIVNDFQKGDIAEGYSVSREKKESFPLTVTSAQKNPTAFYLCASSIDQGNLGNMNTGELFFGEGSRLTVL.

The V call is TRBV4-2, the J call TRBJ1-2; no definite D call. This CDR3 spans 14 amino acids. V lost 4 bases and J 4 bases, leaving 13 bases between the germline ends. From germline, CDR1 is LGHNA and CDR2 YNFKEQ. Here the CDR3 DNA reads TGTGCCAGCAGCCTGAAGCCCCCCATCTATGGCTACACCTTC. Translation gives CASSLKPPIYGYTF.

V and J are TRBV5-6 and TRBJ2-5, with 8 bases that match TRBD1. Germline CDR1 reads SGHDT; CDR2 reads YYEEEE. J gave up 10 bases and V 4 bases, and 9 bases lay outside the gene matches. CDR3 length: 13 amino acids. The CDR3 is CASSRGQDRNQYF. Written as DNA, the CDR3 is TGTGCCAGCAGCCGGGGACAGGATCGGAACCAGTACTTC.

The rearrangement joins TRBV27 to TRBJ2-1; TRBD1 matches at 8 bases. The trim removed 5 bases at V and 3 bases at J, leaving 6 bases unmatched. The germline gives CDR1 MNHEY, CDR2 SMNVEV (reference sequence). The CDR3 has 15 residues. This chain's CDR3 is CASSVQGAIYNEQFF. In nucleotides, the CDR3 is TGTGCCAGCAGTGTTCAGGGGGCGATCTACAATGAGCAGTTCTTC.

This chain uses TRBV14 with TRBJ2-1; a possible D gene is TRBD2 (6 bases). This CDR3 contains 13 residues. V was clipped by 2 bases and J by 9 bases, with 11 bases between them. Germline V gene sequence: CDR1 SGHDN, CDR2 FVKESK. The CDR3 nucleotides read TGTGCCAGCAGCCAATCCATGGGGGGTGAGCAGTTCTTC. Translating it yields CASSQSMGGEQFF.

The rearrangement uses TRBV27 and TRBJ2-5; 11 nucleotides agree with TRBD2. The CDR3 is 16 amino acids. Unmatched junction bases numbered 16, after V lost 5 bases and J lost 11 bases. Germline CDR1 and CDR2: MNHEY and SMNVEV (reference sequence). The CDR3 DNA follows: TGTGCCAGCAGTCCGGGACCCGGGACTAGCGGACGGGAGCAGTACTTC. This translates into CASSPGPGTSGREQYF.